The 3 T cell receptor beta chains given below trace back to one sample, sequenced in a study of shared clonotypes between healthy human individuals. Naive CD8 isolation took CD45RO-negative cells positively selected for CCR7 and excluded terminally differentiated effector memory CD45RA+ cells. Using immunoSEQ multiplex PCR, the repertoire was profiled, and TCRdb retains in-frame clones only, with some absent. This table has around 2,000,000 clones, less than 95% appearing once. The sample was naive CD8+ T cells sorted from blood. These receptors originate from a man aged 18 to 35 in good health.

The chain's CDR3 is CASSPHPAGTYEQYF. The CDR3, as DNA: TGTGCCAGCAGTCCCCACCCGGCAGGAACCTACGAGCAGTACTTC. V and J are TRBV27 and TRBJ2-7, with D unclear. Trimming pared 5 bases from V and 2 bases from J, leaving 16 bases between. CDR1 is MNHEY and CDR2 is SMNVEV in the germline V gene (reference sequence). The length of the CDR3 is 15 residues.

The chain has TRBV6-1 and TRBJ2-7; 11 nucleotides match TRBD2. CDR3 length: 17 residues. Germline lookup yields CDR1 MNHNS and CDR2 SASEGT. The trim removed 0 bases at V and 3 bases at J, leaving 7 bases unmatched. DNA of the CDR3: TGTGCCAGCAGTGAAGCGTTGGGGACTAGCGGAGTCTACGAGCAGTACTTC. Its protein product is CASSEALGTSGVYEQYF.

To note about this clone: Other DNA sequences of this sample code for an identical CDR3. The J gene is TRBJ2-3, the V gene TRBV10-3; 10 bases are a match to TRBD2. The germline V gene encodes CDR1 ENHRY and CDR2 SYGVKD. With 6 bases clipped from V and 2 bases from J, the junction kept 2 bases outside the gene matches. There are 14 residues in the CDR3. The CDR3 sequence is CAISGLADTDTQYF. DNA for the CDR3: TGTGCCATCAGCGGACTAGCGGACACAGATACGCAGTATTTT.